This T cell receptor beta chain was obtained from a study of blood T cell repertoires in COVID-19. The overall study: All recovered Cohort 3 donors got two negative PCRs, got clearance, or saw symptom resolution. Italy, Spain and the United States were the sources of the convalescent and acute COVID-19 samples. Nucleic acid was either cDNA or gDNA, and it came from T cells, B-cell-depleted T cells, or PBMCs.

The data were produced by immunoSEQ multiplex PCR, yet TCRdb's version contains in-frame clones alone and is incomplete. The sample yields approximately 250,000 clones, approximately 90% seen once. J lost 2 bases, V lost 3 bases, and 6 bases had no gene match. The germline V gene has CDR1 KGHSH and CDR2 LQKENI. The CDR3 sequence is 16 residues long. The source material was PBMCs or T cells enriched from blood (not recorded which). The clonotype was recovered from a woman in her sixties or seventies in a cohort exposed to, infected with or recovered from COVID-19 (not recorded which). The V call is TRBV18, the J call TRBJ2-3; 9 nucleotides align to TRBD2. The CDR3 region is CASSPAGGPLTDTQYF. The CDR3 DNA follows: TGTGCCAGCTCACCCGCGGGAGGGCCGCTCACAGATACGCAGTATTTT.